The source of this T cell receptor beta chain is a study of blood T cells in healthy people across ages. This CDR3 has 14 residues. Germline V gives CDR1 MDHEN, CDR2 SYDVKM. V gave up 4 bases and J gave up 4 bases, with 14 bases separating them. Using a J-beta primer mix together with a sample-barcoded 5' primer, a second PCR was run for roughly 6 to 12 cycles. TCRdb re-derived calls from the 5' RACE reads in MiXCR, one entry per CDR3 protein. The sample contains 1,500,000 or so distinct CDR3 sequences, under 55% of which appear only once. As regards this clonotype: Its antigen is undetermined.

The study's findings and limits: CMV infection status of these donors was not known.

This sequence was found in a woman aged 18-29 years in good health. V usage is TRBV28 and J usage is TRBJ2-7; a weak D match, TRBD2 (6 bases). Sequenced material: blood. The CDR3 protein is CASSYLEAGYEQYF. In DNA, the CDR3 is TGTGCCAGCAGTTACTTGGAGGCGGGGTACGAGCAGTACTTC. The variable domain in full, with the rest retrieved from reference TRBV28 and TRBJ2-7, is DVKVTQSSRYLVKRTGEKVFLECVQDMDHENMFWYRQDPGLGLRLIYFSYDVKMKEKGDIPEGYSVSREKKERFSLILESASTNQTSMYLCASSYLEAGYEQYFGPGTRLTVT.